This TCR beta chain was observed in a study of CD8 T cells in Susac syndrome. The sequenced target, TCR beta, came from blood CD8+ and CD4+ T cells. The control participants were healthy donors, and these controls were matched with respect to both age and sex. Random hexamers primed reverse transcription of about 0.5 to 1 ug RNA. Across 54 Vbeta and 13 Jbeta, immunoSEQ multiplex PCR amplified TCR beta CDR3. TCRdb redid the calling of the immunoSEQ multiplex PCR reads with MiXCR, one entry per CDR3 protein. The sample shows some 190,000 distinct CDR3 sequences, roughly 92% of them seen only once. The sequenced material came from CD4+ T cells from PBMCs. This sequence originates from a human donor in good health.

The CDR3 loop is CSARLTGTGGRPQHF. CDR3 nucleotides: TGCAGTGCTAGGTTGACCGGGACAGGGGGCCGGCCCCAGCATTTT. This chain links TRBV20-1 with TRBJ1-5, with TRBD1 matching over 12 bases. CDR3 length equals 15 residues. CDR1 and CDR2 from the germline V gene are DFQATT and SNEGSKA (reference sequence). J gave up 9 bases and V 3 bases, and 9 bases lay outside the gene matches.